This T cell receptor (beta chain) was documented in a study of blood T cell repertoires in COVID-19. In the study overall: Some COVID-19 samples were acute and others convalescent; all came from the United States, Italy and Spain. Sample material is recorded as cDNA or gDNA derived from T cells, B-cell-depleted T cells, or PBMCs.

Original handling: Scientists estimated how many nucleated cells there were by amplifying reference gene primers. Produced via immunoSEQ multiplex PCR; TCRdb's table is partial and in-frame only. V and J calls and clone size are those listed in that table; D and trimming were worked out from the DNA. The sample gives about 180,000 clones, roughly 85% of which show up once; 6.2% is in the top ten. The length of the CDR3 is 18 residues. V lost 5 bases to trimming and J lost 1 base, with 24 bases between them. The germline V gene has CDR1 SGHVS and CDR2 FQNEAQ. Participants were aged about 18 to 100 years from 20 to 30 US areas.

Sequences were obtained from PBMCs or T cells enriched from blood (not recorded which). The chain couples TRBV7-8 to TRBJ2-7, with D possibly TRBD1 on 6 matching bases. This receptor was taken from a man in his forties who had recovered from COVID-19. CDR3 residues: CASSRKAVAGAFSYEQYF. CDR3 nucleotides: TGTGCCAGCAGCAGAAAGGCGGTGGCAGGGGCATTTTCCTACGAGCAGTACTTC.